The 14 T cell receptor beta chains listed next were all sequenced from one sample in a study of cytomegalovirus exposure and HLA in healthy donors (dated by TCRdb to 2016 to 2017). The library came from the immunoSEQ multiplex PCR assay. The source is immuneACCESS, and TCRdb retained only in-frame sequences with V and J called. Part of the clones is not carried over; for the studies checked, unresolved V genes explain less than half of this, and the remainder is unexplained. In all, the sample holds 50,000 to 65,000 clones, and 90% to 97% of those were seen once. The ten largest clones capture more than 0.9% of the sample. The source material was PBMCs. The receptor set was obtained from a woman under 30 in good health and CMV-seronegative.

The V and J genes are TRBV28 and TRBJ2-1; 8 nucleotides align to TRBD2. CDR1 is MDHEN, CDR2 SYDVKM, per germline. With V trimmed by 4 bases and J by 6 bases, 5 bases remained unmatched. The CDR3 is 14 amino acids. The CDR3 spells CASSSRLASNEQFF. Written as DNA, the CDR3 is TGTGCCAGCAGTTCCCGACTAGCGTCCAATGAGCAGTTCTTC.

The gene calls are TRBV27 and TRBJ2-1; D perhaps matches TRBD2 (6 bases). Trimming cost V 6 bases and J 0 bases, with 18 bases left between them. This CDR3 has 17 amino acids. From germline, CDR1 is MNHEY and CDR2 SMNVEV (reference sequence). In DNA, the CDR3 is TGTGCCAGCAGCCTGGGGTGGGGGAGGAGCTCCTACAATGAGCAGTTCTTC. The encoded protein is CASSLGWGRSSYNEQFF.

The rearrangement joins TRBV9 to TRBJ2-6; D is perhaps TRBD1 (6 bases). The CDR3 length is 18 residues. V lost 4 bases and J lost 3, with 20 bases in between. Germline values: CDR1 SGDLS, CDR2 YYNGEE. In DNA form, the CDR3 reads TGTGCCAGCAGCCCCTGGGGGCCAGCGCCGGGTGGGGCCAACGTCCTGACTTTC. Its translation is CASSPWGPAPGGANVLTF.

The chain combines TRBV11-2 with TRBJ2-3; D uncertain. Trimming removed 0 bases at V and 1 base at J, with 8 bases between. The CDR3 is made up of 15 amino acids. Germline V gene sequence: CDR1 SGHAT, CDR2 FQNNGV. The CDR3 reads CASSLDRIGTDTQYF. The CDR3 DNA reads as TGTGCCAGCAGCTTAGACAGGATTGGCACAGATACGCAGTATTTT.

CDR3 coding DNA: TGTGCCAGTAGTCCCCGACCGGGACAGGGTCTTCACGAGCAGTACTTC. Residues: CASSPRPGQGLHEQYF. This chain uses TRBV19 with TRBJ2-7; 9 bases align to TRBD1. The ends lost 5 bases at V and 5 bases at J; junction bases unmatched: 13. Germline-derived CDR1 and CDR2 are LNHDA and SQIVND (reference sequence). The CDR3 consists of 16 residues. The full variable domain, its missing parts supplied by reference TRBV19 and TRBJ2-7, is DGGITQSPKYLFRKEGQNVTLSCEQNLNHDAMYWYRQDPGQGLRLIYYSQIVNDFQKGDIAEGYSVSREKKESFPLTVTSAQKNPTAFYLCASSPRPGQGLHEQYFGPGTRLTVT.

This chain joins TRBV7-2 and TRBJ2-7, with 8 positions matching TRBD1. The CDR3 has 15 residues. Germline V gene data show CDR1 as SGHTA and CDR2 as FQGNSA. J was trimmed by 5 bases and V by 1 base; bases with no gene match: 7. CDR3 sequence (DNA): TGTGCCAGCAGCTTAGTAGGGACAGGTCCGCACGAGCAGTACTTC. The encoded protein is CASSLVGTGPHEQYF.

This sequence joins TRBV7-8 and TRBJ2-1; 14 positions match TRBD2. The V and J ends lost 7 bases and 0 bases, in that order; junction bases with no gene match: 14. This CDR3 is 20 amino acids long. The germline V gene has CDR1 SGHVS and CDR2 FQNEAQ. The CDR3, as DNA: TGTGCCAGCAACACCCCGGGATGGGGGACTAGCGGGAGCTCCTACAATGAGCAGTTCTTC. Translated: CASNTPGWGTSGSSYNEQFF. The full variable domain, completed using reference TRBV7-8 and TRBJ2-1, is GAGVSQSPRYKVAKRGQDVALRCDPISGHVSLFWYQQALGQGPEFLTYFQNEAQLDKSGLPSDRFFAERPEGSVSTLKIQRTQQEDSAVYLCASNTPGWGTSGSSYNEQFFGPGTRLTVL.

The rearrangement uses TRBV2 and TRBJ2-1; 7 bases fit TRBD1. CDR3 length: 14 amino acids. The germline V gene encodes CDR1 SNHLY and CDR2 FYNNEI. V was clipped by 3 bases and J by 2 bases; unmatched bases: 1. In DNA form, the CDR3 reads TGTGCCAGCAGTGAGGGACAGACCTACAATGAGCAGTTCTTC. Encoded protein: CASSEGQTYNEQFF.

The rearrangement links TRBV5-1 to TRBJ1-2; tentative D call: TRBD1 (6 bases). V lost 2 bases to trimming and J lost 1 base, with 9 bases between them. The germline V gene has CDR1 SGHRS and CDR2 YFSETQ. The CDR3 totals 14 residues. DNA for the CDR3: TGCGCCAGCAGCTTTGACAGGCGTAACTATGGCTACACCTTC. It codes for CASSFDRRNYGYTF.

The chain carries TRBV4-1 and TRBJ2-7; 12 bases are shared with TRBD2. CDR3 length: 18 residues. V lost 8 bases to trimming and J lost 1 base; unmatched junction nucleotides: 15. CDR1 MGHRA and CDR2 YSYEKL come from the germline V gene. CDR3 DNA sequence: TGCGCCAGCTCAGCCAGGGTTCCTAGCGGGGGGGCTTCCTACGAGCAGTACTTC. It encodes CASSARVPSGGASYEQYF.

The V and J genes are TRBV5-1 and TRBJ2-5; 10 positions agree with TRBD1. The CDR3 sequence is 23 residues long. J was trimmed by 0 bases and V by 6 bases; bases with no gene match: 29. Germline CDR1 is SGHRS and CDR2 is YFSETQ. The CDR3 protein is CASTQLWSPGTGVGPSNQETQYF. The CDR3 DNA reads as TGCGCCAGCACCCAGTTGTGGAGCCCCGGGACAGGGGTAGGTCCATCCAACCAAGAGACCCAGTACTTC.

This clone was seen once. J is TRBJ2-2 and V is TRBV10-1, with D unresolved. With 4 bases removed from V and 7 bases from J, the gap between germline ends came to 7 bases. CDR3 length equals 12 residues. Germline-derived CDR1 and CDR2 are WNHNN and SYGVQD (reference sequence). CDR3: CASSVRGGELFF. The CDR3 DNA follows: TGCGCCAGCAGTGTCCGAGGCGGGGAGCTGTTTTTT.

The gene calls are TRBV7-9 and TRBJ2-7; no clear D gene. This CDR3 has 12 residues. Germline assignment: CDR1 SEHNR and CDR2 FQNEAQ (reference sequence). The V end was cut by 5 bases, the J end by 6 bases, with 11 bases between. CDR3 protein: CASSLNHGEQYF. As DNA, the CDR3 is TGTGCCAGCAGCCTTAACCACGGCGAGCAGTACTTC.

The chain carries TRBV18 and TRBJ2-2, with D possibly being TRBD2 (5 bases). The V gene's germline CDR1 is KGHSH and CDR2 LQKENI. The length of the CDR3 is 15 residues. V dropped 6 bases and J dropped 4 bases, with 15 bases sitting between them. CDR3 in DNA: TGTGCCAGCTCGACTGGGTGGACTGGCACCGGGGAGCTGTTTTTT. This gives the protein CASSTGWTGTGELFF.